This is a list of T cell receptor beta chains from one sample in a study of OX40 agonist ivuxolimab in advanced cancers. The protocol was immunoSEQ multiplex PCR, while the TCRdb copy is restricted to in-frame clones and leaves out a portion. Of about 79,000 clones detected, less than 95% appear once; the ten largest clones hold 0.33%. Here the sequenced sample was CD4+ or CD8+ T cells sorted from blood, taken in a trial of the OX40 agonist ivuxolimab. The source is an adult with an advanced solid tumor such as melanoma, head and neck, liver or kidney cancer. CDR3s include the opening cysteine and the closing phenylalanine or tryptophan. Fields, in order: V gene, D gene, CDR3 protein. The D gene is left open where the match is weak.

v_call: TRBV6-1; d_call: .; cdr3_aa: CATRTQSIDGYTF
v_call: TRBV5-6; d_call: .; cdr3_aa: CASSLRQSATNEKLFF
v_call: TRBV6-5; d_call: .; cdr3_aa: CASSYHNEQYF
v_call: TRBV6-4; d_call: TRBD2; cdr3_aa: CASSSSGGTDTQYF
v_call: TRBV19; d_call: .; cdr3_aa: CASSPTTDTQYF
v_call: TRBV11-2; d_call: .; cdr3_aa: CASSLDGQSSGANVLTF
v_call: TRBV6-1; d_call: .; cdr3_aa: CASWVSKNTEAFF
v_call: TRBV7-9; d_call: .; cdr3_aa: CASSASGRGDEQFF
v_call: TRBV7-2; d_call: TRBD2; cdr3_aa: CASSLAGGGKETQYF
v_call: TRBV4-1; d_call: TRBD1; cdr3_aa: CASSQGLTGVMGNEQFF
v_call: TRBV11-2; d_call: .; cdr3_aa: CASSQSDYTQYF
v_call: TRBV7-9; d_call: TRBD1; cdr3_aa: CASSLSTGDNEKLFF
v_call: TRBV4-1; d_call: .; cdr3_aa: CASSQALALTNTGELFF
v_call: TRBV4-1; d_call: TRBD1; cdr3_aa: CASSQDRGTETDTQYF
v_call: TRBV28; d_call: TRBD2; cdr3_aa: CASSLTGGRWNEQFF
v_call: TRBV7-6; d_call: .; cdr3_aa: CASSSRSGTGNGSPLHF
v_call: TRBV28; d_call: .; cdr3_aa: CASRGGGIYSNQPQHF
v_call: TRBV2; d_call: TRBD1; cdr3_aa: CASILQGDYNSPLHF
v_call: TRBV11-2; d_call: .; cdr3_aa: CASSLRAQELKLFF
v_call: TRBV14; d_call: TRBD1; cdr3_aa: CASSQVLAGGKQFF
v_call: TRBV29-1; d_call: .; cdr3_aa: CSVPADYLETQYF
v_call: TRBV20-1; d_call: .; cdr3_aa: CSARTGLLFHF
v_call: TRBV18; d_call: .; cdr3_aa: CASSDRVASSYNEQFF
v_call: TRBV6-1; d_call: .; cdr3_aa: CASSDGHRGKDGYTF
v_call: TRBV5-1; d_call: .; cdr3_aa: CASSLGPWVGETQYF
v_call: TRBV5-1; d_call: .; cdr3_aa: CASSSDLEGYGYTF
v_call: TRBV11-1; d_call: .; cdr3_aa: CASSLMANYGYTF
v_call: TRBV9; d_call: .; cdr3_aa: CASSFLPPGQANVLTF
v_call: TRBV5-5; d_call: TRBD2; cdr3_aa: CASSSRRGVQETQYF
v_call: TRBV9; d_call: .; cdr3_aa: CASSATTGGELFF
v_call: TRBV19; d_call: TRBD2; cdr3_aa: CASSIAVFGGGAKNIQYF
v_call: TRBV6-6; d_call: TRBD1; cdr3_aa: CASSLDRAQEKLFF
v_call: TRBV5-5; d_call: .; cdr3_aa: CASSLAGFSYNSPLHF
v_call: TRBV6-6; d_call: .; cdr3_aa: CASSYYTTRETQYF
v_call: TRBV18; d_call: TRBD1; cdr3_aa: CASSPGQGAADTQYF
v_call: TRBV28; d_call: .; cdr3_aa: CASSLEGRAQHF
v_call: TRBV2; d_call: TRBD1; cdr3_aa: CASRQGASYGYTF
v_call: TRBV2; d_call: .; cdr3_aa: CASRGDKAAPSYGYTF
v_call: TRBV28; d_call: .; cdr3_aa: CASKNNHEQYF
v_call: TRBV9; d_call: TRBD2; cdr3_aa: CASSARFLAGGRSYNEQFF
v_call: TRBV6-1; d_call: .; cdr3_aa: CASSEIWGADNQPQHF
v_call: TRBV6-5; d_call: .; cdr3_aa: CASSYSTNTANYGYTF
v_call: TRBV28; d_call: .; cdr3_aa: CASSPPSGGQGKLFF
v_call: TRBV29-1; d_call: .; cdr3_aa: CSVGGWGRGEKLFF
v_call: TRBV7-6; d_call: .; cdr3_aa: CASSPGGDTEAFF
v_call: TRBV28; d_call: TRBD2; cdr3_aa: CASKSGGAGETQYF
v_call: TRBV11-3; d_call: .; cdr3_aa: CASSSQGEKRNEQFF
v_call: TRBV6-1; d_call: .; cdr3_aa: CASTERGAGYYGYTF
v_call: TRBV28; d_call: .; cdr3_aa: CASSFGRYNTEAFF
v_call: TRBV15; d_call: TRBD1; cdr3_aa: CATSRAGTVSYNEQFF
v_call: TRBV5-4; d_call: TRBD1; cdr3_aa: CASSNHGTANYGYTF
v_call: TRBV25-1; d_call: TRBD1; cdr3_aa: CASSLPGQGAAGELFF
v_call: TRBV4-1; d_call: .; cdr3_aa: CASSQEPQLGRAFF